This entry describes one T cell receptor beta chain. The antigen remains unidentified. Primers for the PCR totalled 60 Vbeta and 13 Jbeta. Produced via immunoSEQ multiplex PCR; TCRdb's table is partial and in-frame only. The sample lists around 200,000 clones; approximately 78% were seen once. The entry originates in a study of cytomegalovirus exposure and HLA in healthy donors. Study at large: A preliminary data release comprised 91 million or so unique TCRs obtained from HLA-typed donors.

V lost 7 bases, J lost 6 bases, and 18 bases lay in between. From germline, CDR1 is MNHNY and CDR2 SVGAGI (reference sequence). The CDR3 covers 14 residues. Broader study findings: Earlier analysis yielded a pattern in which most TCR beta V segments were productive about 87% or about 30% of the time. Judged likely to be a sequencing artifact was a cluster of highly shared sequence variants. Evidence from a later analysis indicated that most CMV-associated TCR beta chains looked HLA-restricted.

The material sequenced was PBMCs. The origin of this receptor is a woman in her thirties or forties in good health and CMV-seronegative. The chain is built from TRBV6-6 and TRBJ1-1; a possible D gene is TRBD1 (5 bases). The CDR3 spells CASNPQGIKSEAFF. Written as DNA, the CDR3 is TGTGCCAGCAATCCGCAGGGCATAAAGTCTGAAGCTTTCTTT.